The clone carrying this T cell receptor beta chain was seen at least ten times. CDR3-region Arm-PCR and iRepertoire HTBI primers produced the TCR beta libraries. TCRdb itself ran the multiplex PCR reads through MiXCR, one entry per CDR3 protein. The sample carries 250,000 or so distinct CDR3 sequences, just over 20% recorded once. As to time point: newly diagnosed GD, antithyroid drugs for less than 3 months. PBMC-derived RNA was used for the TCR library. Xi'an, China, was home to the endocrinology department that provided patients. The data derive from a study of regulatory T cells in long-lasting Graves disease. The sequencing here drew on peripheral blood mononuclear cells (PBMCs), taken at new diagnosis, from a patient treated with antithyroid drugs. This TCR was sampled from a female donor with Graves disease.

The CDR3 coding sequence is TGTGCCACCAGCAGACAACCAGGGACGCCCACAGATACGCAGTATTTT. This encodes CATSRQPGTPTDTQYF. V usage is TRBV15 and J usage is TRBJ2-3, with D tentatively TRBD1 or TRBD2 (5 bases each). V was pared by 2 bases and J by 2 bases, with 14 bases between. This CDR3 contains 16 residues. Germline V gene data show CDR1 as LNHNV and CDR2 as YYDKDF (reference sequence).